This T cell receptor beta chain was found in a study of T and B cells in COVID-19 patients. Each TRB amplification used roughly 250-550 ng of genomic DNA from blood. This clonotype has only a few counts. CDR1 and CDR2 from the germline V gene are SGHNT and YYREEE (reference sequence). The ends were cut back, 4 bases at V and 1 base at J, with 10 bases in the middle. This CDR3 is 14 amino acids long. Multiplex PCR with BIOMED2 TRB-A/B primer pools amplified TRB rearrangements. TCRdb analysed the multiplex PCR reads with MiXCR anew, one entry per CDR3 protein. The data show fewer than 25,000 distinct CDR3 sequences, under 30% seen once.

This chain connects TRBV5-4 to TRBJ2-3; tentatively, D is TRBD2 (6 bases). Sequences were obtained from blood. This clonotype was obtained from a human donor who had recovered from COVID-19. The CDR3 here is CASSLASGTDTQYF. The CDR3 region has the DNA TGTGCCAGCAGCCTGGCTAGCGGCACAGATACGCAGTATTTT. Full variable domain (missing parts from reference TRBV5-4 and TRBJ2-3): ETGVTQSPTHLIKTRGQQVTLRCSSQSGHNTVSWYQQALGQGPQFIFQYYREEENGRGNFPPRFSGLQFPNYSSELNVNALELDDSALYLCASSLASGTDTQYFGPGTRLTVL.